This TCR beta chain is drawn from a study of OX40 agonist ivuxolimab in advanced cancers. The junction had 5 bases not matched to a gene; V was cut back by 0 bases and J by 1 base. Germline CDR1 is LNHDA and CDR2 is SQIVND (reference sequence). This CDR3 is built from 19 residues. Clones were sequenced by immunoSEQ multiplex PCR, and TCRdb holds only the in-frame ones, with some missing. The data contain fewer than 85,000 clones, about 84% of them singletons. In the case of this clone: Its specificity is not known.

Study results and limitations: Clonal expansion was among the lowest in partial responders at 0.1-3.0 mg/kg, especially CD8+.

The clonotype comes from an adult with an advanced solid tumor such as melanoma, head and neck, liver or kidney cancer. The source was CD4+ or CD8+ T cells sorted from blood, collected in a trial of the OX40 agonist ivuxolimab. V usage is TRBV19 and J usage is TRBJ2-2, with TRBD2 identical over 13 bases. In DNA, the CDR3 is TGTGCCAGTAGTATAGATCAGAGGACTAGCGGGGGGAACACCGGGGAGCTGTTTTTT. Translating it yields CASSIDQRTSGGNTGELFF.